Described below is a single T cell receptor beta chain sequence and its context. Germline values: CDR1 MGHDK, CDR2 SYGVNS. Trimming took 4 bases from V and 8 from J, leaving 17 bases between them. The CDR3 is 14 residues long. The sample originates from a study of control samples from healthy donors and cancer patients. TCRdb's copy holds only in-frame clones and misses some; the assay was immunoSEQ multiplex PCR. The sample consists of some 150,000 clones, less than 95% of them appearing once. Sequencing was done on a sample of PBMCs. This clonotype was sampled from a man aged 55 to 70 with colorectal cancer. The rearrangement links TRBV25-1 to TRBJ1-2; D might be TRBD1 (5 bases). CDR3 coding DNA: TGTGCCAGCAGTGTTTCCCCGGGGGGGAGCGGCTACACCTTC. The encoded protein is CASSVSPGGSGYTF.